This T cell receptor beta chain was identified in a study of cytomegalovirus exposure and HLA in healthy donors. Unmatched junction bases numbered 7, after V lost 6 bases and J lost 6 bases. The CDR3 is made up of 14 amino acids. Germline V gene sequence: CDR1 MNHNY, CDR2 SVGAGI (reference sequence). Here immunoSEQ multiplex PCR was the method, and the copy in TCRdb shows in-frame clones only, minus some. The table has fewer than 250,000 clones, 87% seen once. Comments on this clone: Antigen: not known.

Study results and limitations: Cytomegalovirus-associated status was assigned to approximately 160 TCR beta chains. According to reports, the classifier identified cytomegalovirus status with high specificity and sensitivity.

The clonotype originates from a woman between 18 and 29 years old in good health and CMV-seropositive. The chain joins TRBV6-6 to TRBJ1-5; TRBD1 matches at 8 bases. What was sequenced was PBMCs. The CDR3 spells CASSTAGGGQPQHF. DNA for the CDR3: TGTGCCAGCAGCACCGCAGGGGGCGGTCAGCCCCAGCATTTT.